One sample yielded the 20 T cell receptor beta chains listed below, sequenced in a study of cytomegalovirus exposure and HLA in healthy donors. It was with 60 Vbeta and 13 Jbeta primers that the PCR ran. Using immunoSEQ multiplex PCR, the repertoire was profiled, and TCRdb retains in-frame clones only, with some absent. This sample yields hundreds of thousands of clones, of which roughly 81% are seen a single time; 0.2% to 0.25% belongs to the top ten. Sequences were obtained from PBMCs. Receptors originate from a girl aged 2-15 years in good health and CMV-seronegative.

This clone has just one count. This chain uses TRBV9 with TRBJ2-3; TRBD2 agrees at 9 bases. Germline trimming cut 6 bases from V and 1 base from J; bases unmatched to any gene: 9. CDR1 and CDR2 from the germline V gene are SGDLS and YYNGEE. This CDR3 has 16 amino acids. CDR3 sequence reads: CASITWEREGTDTQYF. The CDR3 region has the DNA TGTGCCAGCATAACCTGGGAGCGGGAGGGCACAGATACGCAGTATTTT.

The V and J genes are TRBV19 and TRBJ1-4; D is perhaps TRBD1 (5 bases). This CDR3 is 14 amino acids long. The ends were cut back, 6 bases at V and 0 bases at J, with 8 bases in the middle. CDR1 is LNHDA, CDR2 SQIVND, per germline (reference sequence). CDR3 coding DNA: TGTGCCAGTAGGGGGCACGCAACTAATGAAAAACTGTTTTTT. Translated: CASRGHATNEKLFF.

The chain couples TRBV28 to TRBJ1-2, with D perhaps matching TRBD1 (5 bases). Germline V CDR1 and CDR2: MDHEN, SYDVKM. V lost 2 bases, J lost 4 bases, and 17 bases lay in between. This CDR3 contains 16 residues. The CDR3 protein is CASSLPGRTIFYGYTF. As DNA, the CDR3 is TGTGCCAGCAGTTTACCGGGACGGACTATCTTCTATGGCTACACCTTC.

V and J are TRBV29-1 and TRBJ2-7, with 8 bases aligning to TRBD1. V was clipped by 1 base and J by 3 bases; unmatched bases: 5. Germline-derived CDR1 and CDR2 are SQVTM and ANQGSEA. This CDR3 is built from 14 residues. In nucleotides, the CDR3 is TGCAGCGTTGAAGCAGGGGGCGCAGGCTACGAGCAGTACTTC. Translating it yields CSVEAGGAGYEQYF.

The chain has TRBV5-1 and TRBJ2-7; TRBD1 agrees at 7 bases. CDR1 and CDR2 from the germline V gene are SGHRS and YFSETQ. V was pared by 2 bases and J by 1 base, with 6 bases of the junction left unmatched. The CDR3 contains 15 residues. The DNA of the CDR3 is TGCGCCAGCAGCTTAGGGACAGTGGGGTCCTACGAGCAGTACTTC. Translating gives CASSLGTVGSYEQYF. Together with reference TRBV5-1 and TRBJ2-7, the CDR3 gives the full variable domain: KAGVTQTPRYLIKTRGQQVTLSCSPISGHRSVSWYQQTPGQGLQFLFEYFSETQRNKGNFPGRFSGRQFSNSRSEMNVSTLELGDSALYLCASSLGTVGSYEQYFGPGTRLTVT.

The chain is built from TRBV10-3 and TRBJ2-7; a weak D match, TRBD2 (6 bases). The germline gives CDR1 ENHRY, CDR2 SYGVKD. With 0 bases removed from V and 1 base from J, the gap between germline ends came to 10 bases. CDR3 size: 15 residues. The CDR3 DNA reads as TGTGCCATCAGTGAGTCCTGGGGACTGTCCTACGAGCAGTACTTC. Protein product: CAISESWGLSYEQYF.

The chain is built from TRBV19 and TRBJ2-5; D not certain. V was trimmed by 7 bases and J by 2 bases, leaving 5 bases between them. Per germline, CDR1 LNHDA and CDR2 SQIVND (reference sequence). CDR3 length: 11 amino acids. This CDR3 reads CASKLQETQYF. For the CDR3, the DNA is TGTGCCAGTAAACTTCAAGAGACCCAGTACTTC. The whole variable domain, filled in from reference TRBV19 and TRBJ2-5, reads DGGITQSPKYLFRKEGQNVTLSCEQNLNHDAMYWYRQDPGQGLRLIYYSQIVNDFQKGDIAEGYSVSREKKESFPLTVTSAQKNPTAFYLCASKLQETQYFGPGTRLLVL.

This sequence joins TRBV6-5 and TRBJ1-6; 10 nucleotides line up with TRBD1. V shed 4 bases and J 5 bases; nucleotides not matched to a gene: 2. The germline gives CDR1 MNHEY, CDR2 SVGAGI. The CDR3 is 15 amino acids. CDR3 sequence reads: CASSSDRGNNSPLHF. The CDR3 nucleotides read TGTGCCAGCAGTTCGGACAGGGGGAATAATTCACCCCTCCACTTT.

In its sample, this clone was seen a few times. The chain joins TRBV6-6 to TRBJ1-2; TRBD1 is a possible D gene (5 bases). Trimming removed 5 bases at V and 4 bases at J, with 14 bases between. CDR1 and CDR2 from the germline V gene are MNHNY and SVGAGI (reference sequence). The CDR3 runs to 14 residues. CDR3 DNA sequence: TGTGCCAGCAGTCCAGGACAAGCGGGCTATGGCTACACCTTC. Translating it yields CASSPGQAGYGYTF.

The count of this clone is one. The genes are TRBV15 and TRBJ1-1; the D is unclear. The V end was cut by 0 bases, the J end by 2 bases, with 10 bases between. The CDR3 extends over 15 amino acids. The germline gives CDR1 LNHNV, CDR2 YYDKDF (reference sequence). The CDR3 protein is CATSRDRSDNTEAFF. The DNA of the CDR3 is TGTGCCACCAGCAGAGATCGGAGCGATAACACTGAAGCTTTCTTT.

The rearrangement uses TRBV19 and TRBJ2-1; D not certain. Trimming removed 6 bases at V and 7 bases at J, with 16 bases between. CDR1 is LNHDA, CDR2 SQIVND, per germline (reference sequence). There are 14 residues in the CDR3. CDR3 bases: TGTGCCAGTAGCCCGATACTCTTCAGGAATGAGCAGTTCTTC. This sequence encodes CASSPILFRNEQFF.

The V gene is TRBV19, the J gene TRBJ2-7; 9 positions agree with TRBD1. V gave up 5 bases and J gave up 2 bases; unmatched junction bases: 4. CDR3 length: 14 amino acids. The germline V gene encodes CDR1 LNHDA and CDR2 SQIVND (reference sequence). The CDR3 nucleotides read TGTGCCAGTAGTCTCGGGACAGGGCCCTACGAGCAGTACTTC. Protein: CASSLGTGPYEQYF.

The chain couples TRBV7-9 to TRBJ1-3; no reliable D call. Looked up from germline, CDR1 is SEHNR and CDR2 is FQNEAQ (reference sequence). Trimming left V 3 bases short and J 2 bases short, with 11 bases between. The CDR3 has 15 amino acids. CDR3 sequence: CASSLLVSPGNTIYF. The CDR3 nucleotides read TGTGCCAGCAGCTTGTTGGTGAGCCCTGGAAACACCATATATTTT.

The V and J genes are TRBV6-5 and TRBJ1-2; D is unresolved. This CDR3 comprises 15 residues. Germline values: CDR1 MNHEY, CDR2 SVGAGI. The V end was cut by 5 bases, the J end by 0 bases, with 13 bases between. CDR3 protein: CASSGPTGSNYGYTF. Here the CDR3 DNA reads TGTGCCAGCAGTGGCCCCACGGGGTCTAACTATGGCTACACCTTC.

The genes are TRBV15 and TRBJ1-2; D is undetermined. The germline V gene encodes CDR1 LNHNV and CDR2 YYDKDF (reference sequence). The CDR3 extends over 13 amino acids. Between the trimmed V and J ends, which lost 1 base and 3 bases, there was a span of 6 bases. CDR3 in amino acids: CATSRVRDYGYTF. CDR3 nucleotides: TGTGCCACCAGCAGAGTGAGAGACTATGGCTACACCTTC.

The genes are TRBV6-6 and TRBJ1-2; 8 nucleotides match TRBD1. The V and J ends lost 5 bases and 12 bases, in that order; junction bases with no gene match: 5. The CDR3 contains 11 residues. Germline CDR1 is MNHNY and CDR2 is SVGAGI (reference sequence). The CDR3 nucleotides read TGTGCCAGCAGTGTGACAGGGGAAGACACCTTC. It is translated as CASSVTGEDTF.

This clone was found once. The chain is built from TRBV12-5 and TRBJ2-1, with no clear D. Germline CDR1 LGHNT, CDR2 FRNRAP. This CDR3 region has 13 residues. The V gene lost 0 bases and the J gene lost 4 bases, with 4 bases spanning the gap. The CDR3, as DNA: TGTGCTAGTGGTTTGGTACGGTACAATGAGCAGTTCTTC. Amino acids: CASGLVRYNEQFF.

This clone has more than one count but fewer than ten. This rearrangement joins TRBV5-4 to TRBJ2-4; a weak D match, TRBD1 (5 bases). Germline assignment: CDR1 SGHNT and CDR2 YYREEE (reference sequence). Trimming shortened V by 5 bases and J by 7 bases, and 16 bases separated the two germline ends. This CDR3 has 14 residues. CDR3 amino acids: CASRQDLVDNIQYF. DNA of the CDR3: TGTGCCAGCAGACAGGACCTAGTAGACAACATTCAGTACTTC.

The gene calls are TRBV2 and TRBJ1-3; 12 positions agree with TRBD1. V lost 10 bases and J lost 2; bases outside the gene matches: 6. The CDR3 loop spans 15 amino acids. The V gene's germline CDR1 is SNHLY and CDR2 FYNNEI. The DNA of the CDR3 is TGTGCCACGCACAGGGACAGGGGGCCTGGAAACACCATATATTTT. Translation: CATHRDRGPGNTIYF.

The CDR3: CASSRPGGDEQFF. The CDR3 nucleotides read TGTGCCAGCAGCCGACCGGGGGGGGATGAGCAGTTCTTC. The chain carries TRBV6-5 and TRBJ2-1, with 8 bases identical to TRBD2. The V gene's germline CDR1 is MNHEY and CDR2 SVGAGI. CDR3 length: 13 amino acids. Trimming took 6 bases from V and 8 from J; bases not matched to a gene: 6.